These 32 T cell receptor beta chains were sequenced from one sample in a study of vaccination and CD4 T cells after COVID-19. Sequencing of cultured CD4+ T cell DNA used the Oncomine TCR Beta short-read assay. TCRdb called the PCR reads again in MiXCR, with one record for every CDR3 protein. The data show 20,000 to 25,000 distinct CDR3 sequences, 67% seen once. Treatment defined: 10-day PBMC culture with coronavirus spike peptide pools or control peptides (ViraFEST assay). No antigen has been identified for these receptors. Sequenced material: CD4+ T cells from blood, cultured in vitro, taken after SARS-CoV-2 vaccination. All receptors come from a human donor who received a COVID-19 vaccine.

The chain employs TRBV19 and TRBJ2-3; D is perhaps TRBD2 (5 bases). The CDR3 has 15 residues. V gave up 3 bases and J gave up 6 bases, with 16 bases separating them. CDR1 and CDR2 (germline): LNHDA, SQIVND (reference sequence). CDR3 in amino acids: CASSILNGNDDTQYF. Here the CDR3 DNA reads TGTGCCAGTAGTATTCTAAACGGGAACGACGATACGCAGTATTTT. Variable domain in full (rest from reference TRBV19 and TRBJ2-3): DGGITQSPKYLFRKEGQNVTLSCEQNLNHDAMYWYRQDPGQGLRLIYYSQIVNDFQKGDIAEGYSVSREKKESFPLTVTSAQKNPTAFYLCASSILNGNDDTQYFGPGTRLTVL.

The rearrangement links TRBV20-1 to TRBJ2-4, with TRBD2 matching 9 bases. The junction had 12 bases not matched to a gene; V was cut back by 3 bases and J by 9 bases. This CDR3 has 15 residues. The germline V gene has CDR1 DFQATT and CDR2 SNEGSKA (reference sequence). CDR3 bases: TGCAGTGCTAGGGGTCCTAGCGGGGAGGTCGCCATTCAGTACTTC. Its protein is CSARGPSGEVAIQYF.

The chain links TRBV30 to TRBJ2-3; 8 positions match TRBD1. Unmatched junction bases numbered 12, after V lost 5 bases and J lost 5 bases. Germline-derived CDR1 and CDR2 are GTSNPN and SVGIG (reference sequence). The CDR3 has 15 residues. The CDR3 bases are TGTGCCTGGGGGCCCGGACAGGGTTTGCAAGATACGCAGTATTTT. Translated, it gives CAWGPGQGLQDTQYF.

This clonotype was recorded once. The chain uses TRBV30 and TRBJ1-2, with D perhaps matching TRBD1 (6 bases). The V end was cut by 0 bases, the J end by 3 bases, with 11 bases between. CDR1 GTSNPN and CDR2 SVGIG come from the germline V gene (reference sequence). There are 14 residues in the CDR3. The CDR3 region has the DNA TGTGCCTGGAGTGTCCACAGGGACGACTATGGCTACACCTTC. This sequence encodes CAWSVHRDDYGYTF.

This chain joins TRBV20-1 and TRBJ1-1; maybe TRBD1 (6 bases). V lost 2 bases to trimming and J lost 5 bases, with 12 bases between them. The germline V gene encodes CDR1 DFQATT and CDR2 SNEGSKA (reference sequence). The CDR3 consists of 13 residues. The chain's CDR3 is CSARRGSGTEAFF. CDR3 sequence (DNA): TGCAGTGCTAGAAGGGGGAGTGGTACTGAAGCTTTCTTT.

This clonotype was observed once. The chain has TRBV29-1 and TRBJ1-1; D unclear. The CDR3 has 14 amino acids. Germline V CDR1 and CDR2: SQVTM, ANQGSEA. Trimming removed 4 bases from V and 2 bases from J, with 14 bases in between. This CDR3 reads CSVVGSGINTEAFF. The CDR3 DNA sequence: TGCAGCGTTGTGGGTTCGGGAATAAACACTGAAGCTTTCTTT.

The chain is built from TRBV6-1 and TRBJ1-1, with D unresolved. The CDR3 length is 15 residues. The germline V gene encodes CDR1 MNHNS and CDR2 SASEGT. The germline V and J ends were trimmed by 3 bases and 1 base, with 12 bases remaining between them. The CDR3 loop is CASSDRVGGNTEAFF. As DNA, the CDR3 is TGTGCCAGCAGTGATCGGGTCGGTGGGAACACTGAAGCTTTCTTT.

This clonotype appeared a single time. The J gene is TRBJ1-2, the V gene TRBV12-5, with D possibly TRBD1 on 6 matching bases. CDR1 is LGHNT and CDR2 is FRNRAP in the germline V gene. V was cut by 1 base and J by 4 bases, with 16 bases left in between. The CDR3 is 16 residues long. Written as DNA, the CDR3 is TGTGCTAGTGGTTTGGACGGGGGCAGTGGGTCCTATGGCTACACCTTC. It yields the protein CASGLDGGSGSYGYTF.

This clonotype was seen more than once but under ten times. The chain couples TRBV6-5 to TRBJ1-5; no clear D gene. Germline CDR1 and CDR2: MNHEY and SVGAGI. Trimming took off 0 bases at V and 7 bases at J, with 10 bases between the two ends. CDR3 length equals 14 residues. CDR3 residues: CASSYSLGKQPQHF. The CDR3 DNA sequence: TGTGCCAGCAGTTACTCGTTGGGGAAACAGCCCCAGCATTTT.

This clonotype was found a few times. The CDR3 sequence is CASSHVREGETQYF. The CDR3 bases are TGTGCCAGCAGCCACGTTCGGGAGGGAGAGACCCAGTACTTC. The J gene is TRBJ2-5, the V gene TRBV6-1; 8 positions agree with TRBD2. CDR1 is MNHNS and CDR2 is SASEGT in the germline V gene. The CDR3 is made up of 14 amino acids. The V and J ends lost 6 bases and 4 bases, in that order; junction bases with no gene match: 7.

V is TRBV19 and J is TRBJ1-1; 9 bases match TRBD1. V dropped 6 bases and J dropped 11; count of bases not matched to a gene: 13. This CDR3 is built from 14 residues. Germline lookup yields CDR1 LNHDA and CDR2 SQIVND (reference sequence). CDR3 loop: CASRATDRGESAFF. The CDR3 bases are TGTGCCAGTAGAGCTACCGACAGGGGGGAGTCGGCTTTCTTT.

This chain connects TRBV21-1 to TRBJ1-1; the table calls TRBD1, which could not be checked here. TRBV21-1 is assigned pseudogene status. CDR3 size: 15 residues. The chain's CDR3 is CASPTGGKGDTEAFF. The CDR3 DNA reads as TGTGCCAGCCCGACAGGCGGCAAGGGGGACACTGAAGCTTTCTTT.

This clonotype was recorded a few times. The chain uses TRBV7-2 and TRBJ2-3; 14 nucleotides align to TRBD2. Germline V gene sequence: CDR1 SGHTA, CDR2 FQGNSA. The CDR3 is 18 residues long. Trimming at V came to 5 bases and at J to 1 base, leaving 8 bases not matched to a gene. This CDR3 is CASSPRRLAGGGTDTQYF. The CDR3 nucleotides read TGTGCCAGCAGCCCGCGTCGACTAGCGGGGGGGGGCACAGATACGCAGTATTTT. Combining the CDR3 with reference TRBV7-2 and TRBJ2-3 gives the whole variable domain GAGVSQSPSNKVTEKGKDVELRCDPISGHTALYWYRQSLGQGLEFLIYFQGNSAPDKSGLPSDRFSAERTGGSVSTLTIQRTQQEDSAVYLCASSPRRLAGGGTDTQYFGPGTRLTVL.

This clonotype is a singleton in its sample. In nucleotides, the CDR3 is TGTGCCTGGGGGGGACAGGCCTATTGGCGGAACACTGAAGCTTTCTTT. Translating gives CAWGGQAYWRNTEAFF. The chain recombines TRBV30 with TRBJ1-1; the match to TRBD1 covers 8 bases. Trimming removed 5 bases from V and 1 base from J; junction bases left unmatched: 12. The CDR3 covers 16 residues. The germline V gene has CDR1 GTSNPN and CDR2 SVGIG (reference sequence).

This rearrangement joins TRBV10-3 to TRBJ2-3, with TRBD1 matching over 7 bases. Germline V gene lookup returns CDR1 ENHRY and CDR2 SYGVKD. This CDR3 is built from 17 residues. V lost 6 bases, J lost 2 bases, and 14 bases stayed unmatched. The CDR3 bases are TGTGCCATCAGGGAGGATAACAGGGGAGAGGACACAGATACGCAGTATTTT. It translates to CAIREDNRGEDTDTQYF.

V is TRBV7-2 and J is TRBJ2-3; TRBD2 might be the D (7 bases). CDR3 size: 17 residues. Germline V gene lookup returns CDR1 SGHTA and CDR2 FQGNSA. V lost 4 bases and J lost 4, with 21 bases in between. The CDR3 DNA sequence: TGTGCCAGCAGCTCCGGGCTGCGAGGGGGGGCCGCAGATACGCAGTATTTT. The encoded protein is CASSSGLRGGAADTQYF.

V usage is TRBV10-3 and J usage is TRBJ1-3; 8 bases align to TRBD1. Germline CDR1 and CDR2: ENHRY and SYGVKD. V dropped 0 bases and J dropped 1; count of bases not matched to a gene: 23. The CDR3 totals 23 residues. CDR3 nucleotides: TGTGCCATCAGTGAGTCTGTCCTCAGGGACAGGACCCAAACCGCTCCATCTGGAAACACCATATATTTT. It yields the protein CAISESVLRDRTQTAPSGNTIYF.

The genes are TRBV6-1 and TRBJ2-7; D gene unclear. V shed 6 bases and J shed 1 base, with 13 bases lying between them. The CDR3 loop spans 14 amino acids. Germline assignment: CDR1 MNHNS and CDR2 SASEGT. The DNA for the CDR3 is TGTGCCAGCAGACGCCAACTCCGTTCCTACGAGCAGTACTTC. Amino acids: CASRRQLRSYEQYF.

The chain uses TRBV10-3 and TRBJ2-7, with D perhaps matching TRBD1 or TRBD2 (5 bases each). V was cut by 2 bases and J by 0 bases, with 5 bases left in between. Germline values: CDR1 ENHRY, CDR2 SYGVKD. The CDR3 is made up of 13 amino acids. The CDR3 nucleotides are TGTGCCATCAGTGAGGGGGGCTCCTACGAGCAGTACTTC. As protein: CAISEGGSYEQYF.

The chain combines TRBV2 with TRBJ1-5, with 8 bases fitting TRBD1. Unmatched junction bases numbered 3, after V lost 6 bases and J lost 5 bases. The germline V gene has CDR1 SNHLY and CDR2 FYNNEI. The CDR3 is 13 amino acids. For the CDR3, the DNA is TGTGCCAGCAGGCAGACAGGGGATCAGCCCCAGCATTTT. It specifies CASRQTGDQPQHF.

This clonotype came up a few times. The chain is built from TRBV7-8 and TRBJ2-7, with TRBD1 identical over 8 bases. V was clipped by 1 base and J by 1 base; unmatched bases: 12. The CDR3 runs to 18 residues. Germline assignment: CDR1 SGHVS and CDR2 FQNEAQ. The CDR3 is CASSLGLRGGQGSYEQYF. The CDR3 DNA is TGTGCCAGCAGCTTAGGGTTAAGGGGAGGACAGGGTTCCTACGAGCAGTACTTC.

CDR3 loop: CASSEAPAAEYSNQPQHF. The CDR3 nucleotides read TGTGCCAGCAGTGAAGCTCCGGCGGCAGAGTATAGCAATCAGCCCCAGCATTTT. J is TRBJ1-5 and V is TRBV6-1, with D unclear. This CDR3 spans 18 amino acids. With 0 bases removed from V and 0 bases from J, the gap between germline ends came to 15 bases. CDR1 and CDR2 (germline): MNHNS, SASEGT.

The rearrangement uses TRBV6-5 and TRBJ2-5, with TRBD2 identical over 12 bases. Germline values: CDR1 MNHEY, CDR2 SVGAGI. The CDR3 covers 16 residues. Trimming at V came to 4 bases and at J to 3 bases, leaving 6 bases not matched to a gene. The CDR3: CASSSRTSGVKETQYF. CDR3 in DNA: TGTGCCAGCAGTTCTCGGACTAGCGGGGTCAAAGAGACCCAGTACTTC.

The chain recombines TRBV25-1 with TRBJ1-1; D uncertain. Germline V lookup: CDR1 MGHDK, CDR2 SYGVNS. Deletions cut 9 bases from V and 3 bases from J, with 14 bases between. The CDR3 covers 13 residues. The CDR3: CARDYEVDTEAFF. DNA for the CDR3: TGTGCCAGGGACTATGAGGTGGACACTGAAGCTTTCTTT. Based on the CDR3 plus reference TRBV25-1 and TRBJ1-1, the full variable domain is EADIYQTPRYLVIGTGKKITLECSQTMGHDKMYWYQQDPGMELHLIHYSYGVNSTEKGDLSSESTVSRIRTEHFPLTLESARPSHTSQYLCARDYEVDTEAFFGQGTRLTVV.

This clonotype was seen a handful of times. The chain joins TRBV20-1 to TRBJ1-2, with a tentative D call TRBD1 (6 bases). CDR1 DFQATT and CDR2 SNEGSKA come from the germline V gene (reference sequence). V shed 0 bases and J shed 3 bases, with 17 bases lying between them. The CDR3 spans 16 residues. In DNA form, the CDR3 reads TGCAGTGCTAGAGATCGGCCCAGGGGATTCGACTATGGCTACACCTTC. Translation gives CSARDRPRGFDYGYTF.

The gene calls are TRBV7-3 and TRBJ1-1, with 8 bases lining up with TRBD1. J gave up 3 bases and V 5 bases, and 8 bases lay outside the gene matches. The V gene's germline CDR1 is SGHTA and CDR2 FQGTGA. This CDR3 is 15 amino acids long. The CDR3 is CASSADRGLDTEAFF. The CDR3, as DNA: TGTGCCAGCAGCGCCGACAGGGGTTTGGACACTGAAGCTTTCTTT. Combining the CDR3 with reference TRBV7-3 and TRBJ1-1 gives the whole variable domain GAGVSQTPSNKVTEKGKYVELRCDPISGHTALYWYRQSLGQGPEFLIYFQGTGAADDSGLPNDRFFAVRPEGSVSTLKIQRTERGDSAVYLCASSADRGLDTEAFFGQGTRLTVV.

The V call is TRBV10-3, the J call TRBJ2-1, with 8 bases identical to TRBD2. The length of the CDR3 is 15 residues. Per the germline V gene, CDR1 is ENHRY and CDR2 is SYGVKD. Trimming removed 5 bases from V and 3 bases from J; junction bases left unmatched: 6. This CDR3 is CAISLSGEDYNEQFF. The CDR3 DNA follows: TGTGCCATCAGTCTTAGCGGGGAGGACTACAATGAGCAGTTCTTC.

On this clonotype itself: At one end the junction does not follow the germline gene, possibly because of a read error. The gene calls are TRBV6-2 or TRBV6-3 and TRBJ1-6; possibly TRBD1 for D (5 bases). In germline, CDR1 is MNHEY, CDR2 SVGEGT. The CDR3 is 16 amino acids. CDR3 coding DNA: TGTGCCAGCACTTACGGCGAGGGGAACGGTAATTCACCCCTCCACTTT. Protein product: CASTYGEGNGNSPLHF.

This clonotype occurred a few times. J is TRBJ2-5 and V is TRBV12-5; a weak D match, TRBD2 (6 bases). The CDR3 has 15 residues. Germline V gives CDR1 LGHNT, CDR2 FRNRAP. V lost 1 base to trimming and J lost 1 base, with 10 bases between them. CDR3 in amino acids: CASGLGREAQETQYF. The CDR3 DNA reads TGTGCTAGTGGTTTGGGTAGGGAGGCCCAAGAGACCCAGTACTTC.

V usage is TRBV6-5 and J usage is TRBJ2-5; D unclear. The CDR3 loop spans 14 amino acids. V was pared by 1 base and J by 5 bases, with 11 bases between. Germline-derived CDR1 and CDR2 are MNHEY and SVGAGI. In DNA, the CDR3 is TGTGCCAGCAGTTACTTTAGGGTTGGGGAGACCCAGTACTTC. Amino acids: CASSYFRVGETQYF.

This sequence joins TRBV6-1 and TRBJ2-3; 8 bases match TRBD2. The germline CDR1 and CDR2 sequences are MNHNS and SASEGT. The CDR3 has 14 amino acids. The ends lost 6 bases at V and 1 base at J; junction bases unmatched: 3. DNA of the CDR3: TGTGCCAGCAGGCGGGGGGCGCGCACAGATACGCAGTATTTT. Protein: CASRRGARTDTQYF.

This chain links TRBV2 with TRBJ2-7; 11 bases are a match to TRBD1. J was trimmed by 4 bases and V by 6 bases; bases with no gene match: 5. Germline V gene sequence: CDR1 SNHLY, CDR2 FYNNEI. The CDR3 loop spans 14 amino acids. The CDR3 nucleotides read TGTGCCAGCAGAATCGGGACAGGGGGGTACGAGCAGTACTTC. Translating it yields CASRIGTGGYEQYF. Using reference TRBV2 and TRBJ2-7 for the parts outside the CDR3, the full variable domain is EPEVTQTPSHQVTQMGQEVILRCVPISNHLYFYWYRQILGQKVEFLVSFYNNEISEKSEIFDDQFSVERPDGSNFTLKIRSTKLEDSAMYFCASRIGTGGYEQYFGPGTRLTVT.